In this sample, the clone carrying this TCR beta chain turned up many times. No antigen is known for it. Researchers made TCR beta libraries by using iRepertoire HTBI primers and running Arm-PCR on CDR3 regions. MiXCR was run by TCRdb on the multiplex PCR reads, yielding one entry per CDR3 protein. Of 350,000 to 400,000 distinct CDR3 sequences detected, around 15% appear once; the ten largest clones hold 20% to 25%. Time point specified: newly diagnosed GD, antithyroid drugs for less than 3 months. RNA from PBMCs was the source of the TCR library. Germline CDR1 and CDR2: LGHDT and YNNKEL (reference sequence). This CDR3 has 12 amino acids. V was clipped by 0 bases and J by 7 bases, with 4 bases between them. The sample belongs to a study of regulatory T cells in long-lasting Graves disease. Findings of the study overall: With persistent disease, TRBV28, TRBJ1-2 and TRBJ2-5 were the favored segments.

These data were also reused for a study on T cells in Graves' hyperthyroidism and ophthalmopathy. That report adds: Using the HTBI primer set, a first-round RT-PCR was run on the TCR CDR3. A model using 13 V-J features told ophthalmopathy apart from stable hyperthyroidism.

The V gene is TRBV3-1, the J gene TRBJ1-3; D not resolved. This receptor was identified in a woman aged 18-35 years with Graves disease. The sample here was peripheral blood mononuclear cells (PBMCs), taken at new diagnosis, from a patient treated with antithyroid drugs. DNA of the CDR3: TGTGCCAGCAGCCAAGATGGGAACACCATATATTTT. It encodes CASSQDGNTIYF.